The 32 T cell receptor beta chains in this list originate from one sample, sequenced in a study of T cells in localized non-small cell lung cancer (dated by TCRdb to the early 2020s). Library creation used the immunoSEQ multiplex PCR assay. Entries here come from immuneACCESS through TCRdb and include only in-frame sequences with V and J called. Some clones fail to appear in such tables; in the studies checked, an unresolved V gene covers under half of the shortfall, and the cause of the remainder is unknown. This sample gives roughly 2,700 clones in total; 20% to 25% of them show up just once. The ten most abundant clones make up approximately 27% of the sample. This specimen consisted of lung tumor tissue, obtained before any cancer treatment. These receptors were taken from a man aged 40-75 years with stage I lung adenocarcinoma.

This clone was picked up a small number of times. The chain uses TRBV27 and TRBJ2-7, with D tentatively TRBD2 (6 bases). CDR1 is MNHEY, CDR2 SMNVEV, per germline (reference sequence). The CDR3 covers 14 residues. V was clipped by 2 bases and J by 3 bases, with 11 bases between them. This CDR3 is CASSLGGDGYEQYF. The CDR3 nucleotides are TGTGCCAGCAGTTTAGGAGGGGACGGCTACGAGCAGTACTTC.

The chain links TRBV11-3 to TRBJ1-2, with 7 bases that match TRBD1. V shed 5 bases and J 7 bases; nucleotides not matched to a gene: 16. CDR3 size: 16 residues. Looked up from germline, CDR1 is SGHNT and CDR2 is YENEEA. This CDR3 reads CASSQPSPTGPGGYTF. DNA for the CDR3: TGTGCCAGCAGCCAACCATCTCCGACAGGGCCCGGTGGCTACACCTTC.

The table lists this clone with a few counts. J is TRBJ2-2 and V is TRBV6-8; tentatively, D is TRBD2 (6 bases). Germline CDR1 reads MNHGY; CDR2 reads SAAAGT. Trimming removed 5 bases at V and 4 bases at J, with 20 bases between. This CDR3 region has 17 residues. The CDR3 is CASSPLGGPWGTGELFF. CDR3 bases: TGTGCCAGCAGTCCACTAGGAGGGCCTTGGGGCACCGGGGAGCTGTTTTTT.

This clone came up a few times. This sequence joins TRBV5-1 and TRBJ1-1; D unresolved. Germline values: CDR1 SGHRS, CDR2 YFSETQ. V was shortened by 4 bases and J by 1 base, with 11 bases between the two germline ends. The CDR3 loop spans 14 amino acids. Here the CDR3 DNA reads TGCGCCAGCAGCACTCCCGCAGGGAACACTGAAGCTTTCTTT. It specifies CASSTPAGNTEAFF.

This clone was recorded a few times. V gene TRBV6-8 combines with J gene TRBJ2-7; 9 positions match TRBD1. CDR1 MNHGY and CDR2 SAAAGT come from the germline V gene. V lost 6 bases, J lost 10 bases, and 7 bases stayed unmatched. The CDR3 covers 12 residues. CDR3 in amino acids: CASSYDRGEQYV. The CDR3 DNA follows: TGTGCCAGCAGCTACGACAGGGGGGAACAGTACGTC.

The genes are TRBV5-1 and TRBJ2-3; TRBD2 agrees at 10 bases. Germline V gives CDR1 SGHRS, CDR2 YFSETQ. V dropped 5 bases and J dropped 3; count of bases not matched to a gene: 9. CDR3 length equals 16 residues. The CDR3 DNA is TGCGCCAGCAGTCGGACTAGCGGTAGAGGTACAGATACGCAGTATTTT. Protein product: CASSRTSGRGTDTQYF.

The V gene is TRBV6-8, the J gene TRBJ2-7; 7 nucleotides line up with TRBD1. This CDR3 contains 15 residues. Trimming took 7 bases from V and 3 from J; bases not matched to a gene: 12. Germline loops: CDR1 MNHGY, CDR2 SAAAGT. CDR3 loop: CASIGTGVSIYEQYV. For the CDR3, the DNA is TGTGCCAGCATAGGAACAGGGGTAAGCATCTACGAGCAGTACGTC.

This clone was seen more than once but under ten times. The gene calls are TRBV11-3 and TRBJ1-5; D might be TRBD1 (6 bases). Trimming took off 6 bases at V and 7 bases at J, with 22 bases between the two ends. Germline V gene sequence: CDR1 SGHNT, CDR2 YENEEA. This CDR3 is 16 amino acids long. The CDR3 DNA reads TGTGCCAGCAGACTTAGCCGGGGCGACAGGAACCAGCCCCAGCATTTT. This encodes CASRLSRGDRNQPQHF.

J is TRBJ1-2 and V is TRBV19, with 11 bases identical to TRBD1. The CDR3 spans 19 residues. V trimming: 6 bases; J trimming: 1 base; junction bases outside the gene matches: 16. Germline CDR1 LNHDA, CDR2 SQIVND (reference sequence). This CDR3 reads CASSRYLPGTGGNNYGYTF. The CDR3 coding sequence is TGTGCCAGTAGCCGATACCTCCCTGGGACAGGGGGAAATAACTATGGCTACACCTTC. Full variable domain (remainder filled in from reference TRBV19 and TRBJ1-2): DGGITQSPKYLFRKEGQNVTLSCEQNLNHDAMYWYRQDPGQGLRLIYYSQIVNDFQKGDIAEGYSVSREKKESFPLTVTSAQKNPTAFYLCASSRYLPGTGGNNYGYTFGSGTRLTVV.

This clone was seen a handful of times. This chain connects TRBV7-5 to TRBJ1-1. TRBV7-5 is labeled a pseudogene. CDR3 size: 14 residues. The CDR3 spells CASSLRGADTEAFF. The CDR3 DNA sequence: TGTGCCAGCAGCTTAAGGGGGGCTGACACTGAAGCTTTCTTT.

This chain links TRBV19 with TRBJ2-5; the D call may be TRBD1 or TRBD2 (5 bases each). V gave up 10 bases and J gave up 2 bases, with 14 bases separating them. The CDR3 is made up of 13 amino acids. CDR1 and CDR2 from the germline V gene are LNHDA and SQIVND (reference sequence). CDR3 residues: CATRRGLQETQYF. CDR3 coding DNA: TGTGCCACCCGCCGGGGCCTTCAAGAGACCCAGTACTTC.

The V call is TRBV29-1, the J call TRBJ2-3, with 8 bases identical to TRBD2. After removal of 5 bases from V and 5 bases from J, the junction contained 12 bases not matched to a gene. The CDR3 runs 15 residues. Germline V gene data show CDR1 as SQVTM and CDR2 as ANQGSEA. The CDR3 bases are TGCAGCGTTCTTGGGAAGCGGGAGTCTCTAGATACGCAGTATTTT. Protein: CSVLGKRESLDTQYF.

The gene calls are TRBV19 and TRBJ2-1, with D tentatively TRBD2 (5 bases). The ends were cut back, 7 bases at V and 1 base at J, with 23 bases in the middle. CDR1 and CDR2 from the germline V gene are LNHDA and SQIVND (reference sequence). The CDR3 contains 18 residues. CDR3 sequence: CASTSRAITETSYNEQFF. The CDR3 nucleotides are TGTGCCAGTACTTCGAGGGCGATCACCGAGACATCCTACAATGAGCAGTTCTTC.

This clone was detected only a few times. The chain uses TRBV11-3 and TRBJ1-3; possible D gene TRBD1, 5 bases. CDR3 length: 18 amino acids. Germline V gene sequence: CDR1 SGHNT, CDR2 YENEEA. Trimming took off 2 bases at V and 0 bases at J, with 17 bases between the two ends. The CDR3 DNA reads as TGTGCCAGCAGCTTAAATACGAACAGGCTTAACTCTGGAAACACCATATATTTT. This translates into CASSLNTNRLNSGNTIYF.

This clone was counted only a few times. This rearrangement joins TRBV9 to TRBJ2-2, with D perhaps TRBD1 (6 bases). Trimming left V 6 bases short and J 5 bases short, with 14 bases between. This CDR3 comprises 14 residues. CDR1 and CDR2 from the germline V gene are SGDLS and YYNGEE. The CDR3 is CASIRDTVTGELFF. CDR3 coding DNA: TGTGCCAGCATTAGGGACACCGTGACCGGGGAGCTGTTTTTT.

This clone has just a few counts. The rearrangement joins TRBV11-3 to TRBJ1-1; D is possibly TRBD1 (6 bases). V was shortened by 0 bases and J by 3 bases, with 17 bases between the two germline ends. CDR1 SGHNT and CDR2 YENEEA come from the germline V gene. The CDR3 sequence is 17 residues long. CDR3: CASSLEVWQGRDTEAFF. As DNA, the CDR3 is TGTGCCAGCAGCTTAGAAGTGTGGCAGGGGAGGGACACTGAAGCTTTCTTT.

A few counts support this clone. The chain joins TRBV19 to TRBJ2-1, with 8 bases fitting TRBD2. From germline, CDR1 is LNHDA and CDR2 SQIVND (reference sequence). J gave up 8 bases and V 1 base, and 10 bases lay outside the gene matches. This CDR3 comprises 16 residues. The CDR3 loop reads CASSIVPSGTRDEQFF. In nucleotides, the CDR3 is TGTGCCAGTAGTATAGTACCCTCCGGGACTAGGGATGAGCAGTTCTTC.

CDR3 DNA: TGTGCCGGCCGAGTGGGGACAGGGGGCTACACCTTC. As protein: CAGRVGTGGYTF. The chain couples TRBV6-8 to TRBJ1-2; 9 positions agree with TRBD1. In germline, CDR1 is MNHGY, CDR2 SAAAGT. The CDR3 has 12 amino acids. V was pared by 11 bases and J by 8 bases, with 9 bases of the junction left unmatched.

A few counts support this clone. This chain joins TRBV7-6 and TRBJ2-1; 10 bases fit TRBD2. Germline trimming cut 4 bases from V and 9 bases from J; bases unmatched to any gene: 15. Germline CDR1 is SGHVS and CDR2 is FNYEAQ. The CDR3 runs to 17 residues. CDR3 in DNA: TGTGCCAGCAGCTCTTACCCGGGCCAGCGGGAGGGCCTTGAGCAGTTCTTC. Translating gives CASSSYPGQREGLEQFF.

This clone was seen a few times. CDR3 DNA: TGTGCCAGCAGCGCCAAGATTTCAAACTATGGCTACACCTTC. It translates to CASSAKISNYGYTF. The rearrangement uses TRBV9 and TRBJ1-2; no reliable D call. This CDR3 has 14 residues. The germline V and J ends were trimmed by 3 bases and 2 bases, with 11 bases remaining between them. CDR1 SGDLS and CDR2 YYNGEE come from the germline V gene.

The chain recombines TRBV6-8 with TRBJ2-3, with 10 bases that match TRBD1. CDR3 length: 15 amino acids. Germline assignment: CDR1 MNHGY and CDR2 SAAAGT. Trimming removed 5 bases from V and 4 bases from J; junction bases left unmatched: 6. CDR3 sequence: CASSDRDRGSDTQYF. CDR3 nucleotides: TGTGCCAGCAGTGACCGGGACAGGGGTTCAGATACGCAGTATTTT.

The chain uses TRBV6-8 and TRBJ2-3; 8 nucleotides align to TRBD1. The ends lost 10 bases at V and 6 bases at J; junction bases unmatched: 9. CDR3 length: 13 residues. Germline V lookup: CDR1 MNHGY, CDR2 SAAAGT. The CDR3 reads CAIRGPKADTQYF. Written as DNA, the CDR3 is TGTGCCATCAGGGGGCCTAAGGCGGATACGCAGTATTTT.

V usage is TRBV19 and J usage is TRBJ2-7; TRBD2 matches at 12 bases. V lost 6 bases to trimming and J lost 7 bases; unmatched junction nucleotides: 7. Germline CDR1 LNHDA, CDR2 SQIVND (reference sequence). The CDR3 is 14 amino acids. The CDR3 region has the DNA TGTGCCAGTAGCTTTGGGACTAGCGGGTATGAGCAGTACTTC. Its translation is CASSFGTSGYEQYF.

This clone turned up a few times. CDR3 DNA: TGTGCCAGCAGCTTGAGCAGCGGGAGGTGGAATGAGCAGTTCTTC. This gives the protein CASSLSSGRWNEQFF. This sequence joins TRBV11-3 and TRBJ2-1, with 9 bases fitting TRBD2. CDR1 and CDR2 (germline): SGHNT, YENEEA. The CDR3 consists of 15 residues. J gave up 7 bases and V 3 bases, and 7 bases lay outside the gene matches. Full variable domain (outside the CDR3, taken from reference TRBV11-3 and TRBJ2-1): EAGVVQSPRYKIIEKKQPVAFWCNPISGHNTLYWYLQNLGQGPELLIRYENEEAVDDSQLPKDRFSAERLKGVDSTLKIQPAELGDSAVYLCASSLSSGRWNEQFFGPGTRLTVL.

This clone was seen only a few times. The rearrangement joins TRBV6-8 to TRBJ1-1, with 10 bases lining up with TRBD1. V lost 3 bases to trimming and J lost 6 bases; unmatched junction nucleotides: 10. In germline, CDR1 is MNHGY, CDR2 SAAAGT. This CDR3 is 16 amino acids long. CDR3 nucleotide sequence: TGTGCCAGCAGTTATCTTAGGTGGGACAGGGGATCTGAAGCTTTCTTT. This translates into CASSYLRWDRGSEAFF.

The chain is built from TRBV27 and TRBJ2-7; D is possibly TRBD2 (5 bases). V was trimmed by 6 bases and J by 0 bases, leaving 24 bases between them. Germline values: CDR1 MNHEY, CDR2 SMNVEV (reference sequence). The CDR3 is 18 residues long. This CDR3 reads CASSPGPGTVTSSYEQYV. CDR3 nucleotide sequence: TGTGCCAGCAGCCCGGGCCCCGGAACAGTTACTAGCTCCTACGAGCAGTACGTC.

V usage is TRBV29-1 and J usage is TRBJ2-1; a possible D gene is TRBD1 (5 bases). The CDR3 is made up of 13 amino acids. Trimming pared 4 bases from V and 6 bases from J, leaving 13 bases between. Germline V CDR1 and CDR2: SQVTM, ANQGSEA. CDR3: CSVAARVGNEQFF. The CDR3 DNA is TGCAGCGTTGCGGCCAGGGTTGGCAATGAGCAGTTCTTC.

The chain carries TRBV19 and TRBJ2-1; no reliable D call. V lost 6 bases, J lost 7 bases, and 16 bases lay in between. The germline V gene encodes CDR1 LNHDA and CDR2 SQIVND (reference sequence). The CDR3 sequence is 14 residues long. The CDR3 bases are TGTGCCAGTAGGGGCGTCCTTCAGAGGAATGAGCAGTTCTTC. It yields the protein CASRGVLQRNEQFF.

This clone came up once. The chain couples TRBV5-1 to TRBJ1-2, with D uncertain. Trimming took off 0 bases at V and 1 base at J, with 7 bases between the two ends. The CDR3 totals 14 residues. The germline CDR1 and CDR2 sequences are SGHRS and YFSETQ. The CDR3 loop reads CASSLESVNYGYTF. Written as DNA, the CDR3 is TGCGCCAGCAGCTTGGAATCTGTTAACTATGGCTACACCTTC. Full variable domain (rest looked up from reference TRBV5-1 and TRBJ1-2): KAGVTQTPRYLIKTRGQQVTLSCSPISGHRSVSWYQQTPGQGLQFLFEYFSETQRNKGNFPGRFSGRQFSNSRSEMNVSTLELGDSALYLCASSLESVNYGYTFGSGTRLTVV.

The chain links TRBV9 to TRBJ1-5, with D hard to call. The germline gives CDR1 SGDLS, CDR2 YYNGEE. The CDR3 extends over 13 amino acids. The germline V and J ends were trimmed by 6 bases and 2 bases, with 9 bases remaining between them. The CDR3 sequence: CASIGDGNQPQHF. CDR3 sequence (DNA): TGTGCCAGCATCGGCGACGGCAATCAGCCCCAGCATTTT.

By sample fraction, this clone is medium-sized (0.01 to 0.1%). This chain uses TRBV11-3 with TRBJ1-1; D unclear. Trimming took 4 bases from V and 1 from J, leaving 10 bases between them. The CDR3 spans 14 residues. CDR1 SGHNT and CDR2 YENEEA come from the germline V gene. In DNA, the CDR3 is TGTGCCAGCAGCTCAGGAGGGTGGAACACTGAAGCTTTCTTT. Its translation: CASSSGGWNTEAFF.

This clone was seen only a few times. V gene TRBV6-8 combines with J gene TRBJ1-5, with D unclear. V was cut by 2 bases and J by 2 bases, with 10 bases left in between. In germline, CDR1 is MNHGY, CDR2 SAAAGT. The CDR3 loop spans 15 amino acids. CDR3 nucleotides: TGTGCCAGCAGTTACGTATGGCAGCGCAATCAGCCCCAGCATTTT. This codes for CASSYVWQRNQPQHF.